Sequencing of this T cell receptor beta chain was carried out in a study of blood T cell repertoires in COVID-19. Study background: Acute and convalescent COVID-19 specimens originated in the United States, Italy and Spain.

Sequenced by immunoSEQ multiplex PCR; TCRdb stores in-frame clones only, minus some. The sample lists around 100,000 clones, 91% occurring once. The V and J ends lost 1 base and 0 bases respectively, with 12 bases between them. The length of the CDR3 is 16 residues. Germline V gives CDR1 SGHDN, CDR2 FVKESK. This clone has only one observation. V is TRBV14 and J is TRBJ1-2, with D possibly TRBD1 on 6 matching bases. This receptor was identified in a man between 18 and 29 years old with acute or convalescent COVID-19. Sequenced material: peripheral blood. In nucleotides, the CDR3 is TGTGCCAGCAGCCAAGTCGGACAGAATGCTAACTATGGCTACACCTTC. Its translation: CASSQVGQNANYGYTF.